The rows below give T cell receptor beta chains drawn from one sample of a study of T-cell memory formation after mild COVID-19. Each CDR3 protein is one row after TCRdb ran MiXCR on the 5' RACE reads. The sample holds about 90,000 distinct CDR3 sequences, around 13% seen once. Sequenced: PBMCs or a T cell subset sorted from them (not recorded which). Every receptor here comes from an adult woman who had mild COVID-19 (a few samples of this study predate the infection). Cell type and time point are not known. The CDR3 runs from the conserved cysteine through the conserved F or W. The D gene is left open where the match is weak. A row's size may be missing; if present it is once, few, many or a size class.

TRBD1 | TRBJ2-1 | TRBV4-3 | few | TGCGCCAGCAGCCATGAACCGGTGACAGGGACCAATGAGCAGTTCTTC | CASSHEPVTGTNEQFF
- | TRBJ2-5 | TRBV12-3/TRBV12-4 | many | TGTGCCAGCAGTTTTGGGGGGCTAGAGACCCAGTACTTC | CASSFGGLETQYF
- | TRBJ1-1 | TRBV12-3/TRBV12-4 | - | TGTGCCAGTTCCCCTTTACGGGGCCTCACTGAAGCTTTCTTT | CASSPLRGLTEAFF
- | TRBJ1-2 | TRBV6-5 | - | TGTGCCAGCAGTTCGGGGGCGTATGGCTACACCTTC | CASSSGAYGYTF
TRBD1 | TRBJ1-1 | TRBV7-9 | few | TGTGCCAGCAGCCCCCGGAGAGGGGGCTGGACTGAAGCTTTCTTT | CASSPRRGGWTEAFF
- | TRBJ2-7 | TRBV6-5 | few | TGTGCCAGCAGTTACGCAGATCCGGGACTCAACTACGAGCAGTACTTC | CASSYADPGLNYEQYF
TRBD1 | TRBJ2-7 | TRBV19 | - | TGTGCCAGTAGTATTGCGGGACAGGGATACGAGCAGTACTTC | CASSIAGQGYEQYF
- | TRBJ2-7 | TRBV27 | few | TGTGCCAGCAGTTTAACCGGGACAACGCCCTACGAGCAGTACTTC | CASSLTGTTPYEQYF
TRBD1 | TRBJ2-7 | TRBV11-2 | - | TGTGCCAGCAGCTTAAAAAAAATCGGACAGGGGGCTGGAGAGCAGTACTTC | CASSLKKIGQGAGEQYF
- | TRBJ1-2 | TRBV27 | few | TGTGCCAGTGCGACAGCTAACTATGGCTACACCTTC | CASATANYGYTF
TRBD2 | TRBJ2-1 | TRBV29-1 | few | TGCAGCGTTGAAGTCCAGGGACTAGCGGGAAGGGAGCAGTTCTTC | CSVEVQGLAGREQFF
TRBD1 | TRBJ2-7 | TRBV4-1 | - | TGCGCCAGCAGCCAGCTAAGCACCGGGACAGGGTTTTACGAGCAGTACTTC | CASSQLSTGTGFYEQYF
- | TRBJ2-3 | TRBV7-8 | few | TGTGCCAGCAGCTTAGCCGGGGATCAAGGCACAGATACGCAGTATTTT | CASSLAGDQGTDTQYF
TRBD2 | TRBJ2-1 | TRBV2 | - | TGTGCCAGCAGTGAAACGGCTAGCGGTAGTCCCTACAATGAGCAGTTCTTC | CASSETASGSPYNEQFF
TRBD1 | TRBJ2-1 | TRBV7-7 | few | TGTGCTAGCAGCTTAGAGACGGGACAGGGGCCCCACAATGAGCAGTTCTTC | CASSLETGQGPHNEQFF
- | TRBJ2-1 | TRBV7-6 | many | TGTGCCAGCAGCTTAGTTCCCAGTCGGAATGAGCAGTTCTTC | CASSLVPSRNEQFF
- | TRBJ2-1 | TRBV7-2 | - | TGTGCCAGCAGCTTAGGGGCTAGCGCCTACTCCTACAATGAGCAGTTCTTC | CASSLGASAYSYNEQFF
TRBD2 | TRBJ2-3 | TRBV24-1 | few | TGTGCCACCAGTGATTTTATGGCGGGACTAGCGGGAGTGACAGATACGCAGTATTTT | CATSDFMAGLAGVTDTQYF
TRBD2 | TRBJ2-5 | TRBV11-2 | few | TGTGCCAGCAGCTTAGATGGCCTAGCGGGAGGGCCAGAAGAGAGGGACCAAGAGACCCAGTACTTC | CASSLDGLAGGPEERDQETQYF
- | TRBJ2-5 | TRBV20-1 | many | TGCAGTGCTAGAGATCCTTGGGACTCAGGGGGAGAGACCCAGTACTTC | CSARDPWDSGGETQYF
- | TRBJ2-7 | TRBV27 | few | TGTGCCAGCAGTTTAGGCTCCGGGACCGGCGAGCAGTACTTC | CASSLGSGTGEQYF
- | TRBJ1-5 | TRBV12-3/TRBV12-4 | few | TGTGCCACCGCCCCGTCCTCCAATCAGCCCCAGCATTTT | CATAPSSNQPQHF
TRBD2 | TRBJ2-5 | TRBV6-5 | - | TGTGCCAGCAGTTACGGAGCGGGGGAGCAAGAGACCCAGTACTTC | CASSYGAGEQETQYF
TRBD2 | TRBJ2-1 | TRBV12-3/TRBV12-4 | - | TGTGCCAGCAGGTGGGGGACTACCCTGAACGATGAGCAGTTCTTC | CASRWGTTLNDEQFF
TRBD2 | TRBJ2-7 | TRBV20-1 | many | TGCAGTGCTAGAGATCAGGGACTAGAGGTGGGTCGGGACGAGCAGTACTTC | CSARDQGLEVGRDEQYF
TRBD2 | TRBJ2-7 | TRBV12-3/TRBV12-4 | - | TGTGCCAGCAGTCTGGGACTAGCTTTACCCTACGAGCAGTACTTC | CASSLGLALPYEQYF
- | TRBJ2-7 | TRBV5-8 | many | TGTGCCAGCAGCGTGACCTCTTTTCGGTACCACGAGCAGTACTTC | CASSVTSFRYHEQYF
TRBD1 | TRBJ2-5 | TRBV6-1 | few | TGTGCCAGCAGGGACAGGGTGCAAGAGACCCAGTACTTC | CASRDRVQETQYF
- | TRBJ2-2 | TRBV5-1 | - | TGCGCCAGCAGCCCCCAGGGCAGGGACACCGGGGAGCTGTTTTTT | CASSPQGRDTGELFF
TRBD2 | TRBJ2-3 | TRBV12-3/TRBV12-4 | - | TGTGCCAGCAGTCTGACTAGCGGGAGAGATACGCAGTATTTT | CASSLTSGRDTQYF
TRBD1 | TRBJ1-2 | TRBV27 | few | TGTGCCAGCAGTTTCGACAGGGGGAACCCGTTCTATGGCTACACCTTC | CASSFDRGNPFYGYTF
- | TRBJ2-1 | TRBV25-1 | few | TGTGCCAGCAGTGAATATAGGAGTCGAGGGTACAATGAGCAGTTCTTC | CASSEYRSRGYNEQFF
- | TRBJ1-1 | TRBV27 | - | TGTGCCAGCAGTTTAGCAAGTTTTACTGAAGCTTTCTTT | CASSLASFTEAFF
TRBD1 | TRBJ2-1 | TRBV6-5 | few | TGTGCCAGCAGTTACTCGAGACAGGGGGCCCTCACGGGCTACAATGAGCAGTTCTTC | CASSYSRQGALTGYNEQFF
- | TRBJ2-5 | TRBV24-1 | few | TGTGCCACCAGTGATTTTGAAGGCCCTCGGGAGACCCAGTACTTC | CATSDFEGPRETQYF
TRBD1 | TRBJ1-2 | TRBV7-9 | - | TGTGCCAGCCGCAGGGACAGCCTTCCCGATGGCTACACCTTC | CASRRDSLPDGYTF
TRBD1 | TRBJ2-4 | TRBV7-9 | - | TGTGCCAGCAGCTCGCCTCTCCGGGACAGGGTGGGCAAAAACATTCAGTACTTC | CASSSPLRDRVGKNIQYF
- | TRBJ1-1 | TRBV6-5 | many | TGTGCCAGCAATACAGGAGGGACTGAAGCTTTCTTT | CASNTGGTEAFF
TRBD1 | TRBJ2-7 | TRBV6-5 | few | TGTGCCAGCACCTCCGGGACAGGGAGCTACGAGCAGTACTTC | CASTSGTGSYEQYF
- | TRBJ2-1 | TRBV7-8 | few | TGTGCCAGCAGAGCGCCCTCCTACAATGAGCAGTTCTTC | CASRAPSYNEQFF
TRBD2 | TRBJ2-7 | TRBV20-1 | - | TGCAGTGCTAGAGTTGGGACTAGCGGGGGGTGGTCTTACGAGCAGTACTTC | CSARVGTSGGWSYEQYF
TRBD2 | TRBJ2-7 | TRBV5-1 | few | TGCGCCAGCAGCTTGGCTGGCGGGGGAACCTACGAGCAGTACTTC | CASSLAGGGTYEQYF
- | TRBJ2-1 | TRBV25-1 | few | TGTGCCAGCAGTGAATCCGCGGGACTCGACAATGAGCAGTTCTTC | CASSESAGLDNEQFF
- | TRBJ2-1 | TRBV5-5 | - | TGTGCCAGCAGCGGCTGGAGGGGACAGACTTACAATGAGCAGTTCTTC | CASSGWRGQTYNEQFF
TRBD1 | TRBJ1-1 | TRBV7-9 | - | TGTGCCAGCAGCTTCGGGACAGGGGGCCCCATGAACACTGAAGCTTTCTTT | CASSFGTGGPMNTEAFF
TRBD1 | TRBJ2-2 | TRBV13 | many | TGTGCCAGCAGCTACACAGGGGGCGGTGACACCGGGGAGCTGTTTTTT | CASSYTGGGDTGELFF
- | TRBJ2-7 | TRBV7-9 | - | TGTGCCAGCAGCTTTTATGGACGTTACGAGCAGTACTTC | CASSFYGRYEQYF
- | TRBJ1-1 | TRBV29-1 | - | TGCAGCGGCGCGGACACTGAAGCTTTCTTT | CSGADTEAFF
- | TRBJ2-2 | TRBV5-1 | few | TGCGCCAGCAGCTTCCTCCCGGGGAACACCGGGGAGCTGTTTTTT | CASSFLPGNTGELFF
- | TRBJ2-7 | TRBV12-3/TRBV12-4 | - | TGTGCCAGCAGTCGGCACCCTTCCTACGAGCAGTACTTC | CASSRHPSYEQYF
TRBD1 | TRBJ2-7 | TRBV5-1 | many | TGCGCCAGCAGCGTCTGGACAGGGGGCAGCTACGAGCAGTACTTC | CASSVWTGGSYEQYF
- | TRBJ1-2 | TRBV6-5 | few | TGTGCCAGCAGTTACCTTAGGGGCGTTGGCTACACCTTC | CASSYLRGVGYTF
- | TRBJ1-2 | TRBV7-9 | - | TGTGCCAGCAGCTTGGAGTGGGGAGGCTATGGCTACACCTTC | CASSLEWGGYGYTF